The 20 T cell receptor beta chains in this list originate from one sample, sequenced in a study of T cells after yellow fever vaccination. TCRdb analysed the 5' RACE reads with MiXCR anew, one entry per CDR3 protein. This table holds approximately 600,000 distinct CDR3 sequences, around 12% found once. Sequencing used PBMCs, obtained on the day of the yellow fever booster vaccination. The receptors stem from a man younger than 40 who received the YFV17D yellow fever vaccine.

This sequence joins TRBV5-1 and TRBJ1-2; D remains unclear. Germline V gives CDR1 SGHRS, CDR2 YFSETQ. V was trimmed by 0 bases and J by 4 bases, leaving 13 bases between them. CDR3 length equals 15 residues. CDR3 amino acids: CASSLASERPYGYTF. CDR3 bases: TGCGCCAGCAGCTTGGCCTCAGAGCGACCCTATGGCTACACCTTC.

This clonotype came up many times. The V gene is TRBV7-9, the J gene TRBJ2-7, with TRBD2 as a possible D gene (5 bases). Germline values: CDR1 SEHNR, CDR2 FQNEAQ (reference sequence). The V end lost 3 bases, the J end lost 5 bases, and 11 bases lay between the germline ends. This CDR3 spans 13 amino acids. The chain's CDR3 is CASSLDPGNEQYF. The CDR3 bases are TGTGCCAGCAGCTTGGATCCGGGGAACGAGCAGTACTTC.

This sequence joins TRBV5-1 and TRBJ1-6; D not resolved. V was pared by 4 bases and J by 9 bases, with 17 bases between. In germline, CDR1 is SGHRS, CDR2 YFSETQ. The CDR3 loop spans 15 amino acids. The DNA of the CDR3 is TGCGCCAGCAGCCCGAGTGCGGGGTCAGGTTCACCCCTCCACTTT. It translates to CASSPSAGSGSPLHF.

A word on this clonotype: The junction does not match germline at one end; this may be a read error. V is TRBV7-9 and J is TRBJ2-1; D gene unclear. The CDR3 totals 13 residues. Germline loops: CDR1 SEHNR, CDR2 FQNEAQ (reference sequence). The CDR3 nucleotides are TGTGCCACCTCCTGGGCCTTTCACAATGAGCGGTTCTTC. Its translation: CATSWAFHNERFF.

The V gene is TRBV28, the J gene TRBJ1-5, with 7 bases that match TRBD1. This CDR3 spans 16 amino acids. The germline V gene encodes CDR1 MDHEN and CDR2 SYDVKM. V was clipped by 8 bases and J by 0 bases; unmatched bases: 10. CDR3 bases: TGTGCCAGCCTCCCGGGACAGTTGAGTAGCAATCAGCCCCAGCATTTT. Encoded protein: CASLPGQLSSNQPQHF.

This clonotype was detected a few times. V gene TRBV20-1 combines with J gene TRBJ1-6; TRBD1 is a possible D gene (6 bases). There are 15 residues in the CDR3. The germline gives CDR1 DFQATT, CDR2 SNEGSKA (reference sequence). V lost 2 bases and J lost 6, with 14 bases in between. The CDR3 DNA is TGCAGTGCTAGATCGACCGGACAGTTTAATTCACCCCTCCACTTT. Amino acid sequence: CSARSTGQFNSPLHF.

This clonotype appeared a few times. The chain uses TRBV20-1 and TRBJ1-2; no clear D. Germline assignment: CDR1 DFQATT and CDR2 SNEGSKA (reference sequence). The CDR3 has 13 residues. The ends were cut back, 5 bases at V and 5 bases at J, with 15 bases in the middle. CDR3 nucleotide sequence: TGCAGTGCTGGCCCGAGCGGACCGTATGGCTACACCTTC. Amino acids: CSAGPSGPYGYTF.

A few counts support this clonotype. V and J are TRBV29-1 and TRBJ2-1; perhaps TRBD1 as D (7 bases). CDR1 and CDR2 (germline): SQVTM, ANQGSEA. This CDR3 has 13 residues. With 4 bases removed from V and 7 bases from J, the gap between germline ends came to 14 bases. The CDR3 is CSVVGRGRNEQFF. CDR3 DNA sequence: TGCAGCGTTGTTGGCAGGGGGAGGAATGAGCAGTTCTTC.

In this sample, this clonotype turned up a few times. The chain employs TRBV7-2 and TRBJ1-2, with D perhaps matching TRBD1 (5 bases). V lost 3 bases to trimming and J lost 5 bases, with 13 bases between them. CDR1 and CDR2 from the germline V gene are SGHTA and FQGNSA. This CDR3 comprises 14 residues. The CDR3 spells CASSFLSTDYGYTF. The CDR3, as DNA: TGTGCCAGCAGCTTCCTATCGACAGATTATGGCTACACCTTC.

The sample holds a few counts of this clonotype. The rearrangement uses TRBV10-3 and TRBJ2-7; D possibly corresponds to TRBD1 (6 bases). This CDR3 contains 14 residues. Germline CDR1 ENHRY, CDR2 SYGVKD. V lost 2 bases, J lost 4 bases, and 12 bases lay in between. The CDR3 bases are TGTGCCATCAGTGAGGCGACACAGGGTTACGAGCAGTACTTC. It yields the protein CAISEATQGYEQYF.

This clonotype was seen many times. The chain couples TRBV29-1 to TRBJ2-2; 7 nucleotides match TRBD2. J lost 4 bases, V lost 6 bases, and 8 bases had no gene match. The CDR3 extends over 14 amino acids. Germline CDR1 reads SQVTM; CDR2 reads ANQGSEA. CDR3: CSVDSGKGTGELFF. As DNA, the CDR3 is TGCAGCGTAGACAGCGGGAAGGGCACCGGGGAGCTGTTTTTT.

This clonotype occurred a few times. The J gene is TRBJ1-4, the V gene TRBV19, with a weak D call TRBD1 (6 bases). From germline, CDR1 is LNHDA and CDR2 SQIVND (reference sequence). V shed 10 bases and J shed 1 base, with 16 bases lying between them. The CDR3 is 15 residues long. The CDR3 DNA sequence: TGTGCCACCGCATACTCAGGGGTAACTAATGAAAAACTGTTTTTT. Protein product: CATAYSGVTNEKLFF.

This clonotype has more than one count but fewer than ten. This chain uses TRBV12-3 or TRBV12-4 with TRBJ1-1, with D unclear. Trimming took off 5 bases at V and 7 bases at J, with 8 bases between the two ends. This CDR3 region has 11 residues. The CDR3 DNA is TGTGCCAGCAGTCACGGACTTGAAGCTTTCTTT. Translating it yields CASSHGLEAFF.

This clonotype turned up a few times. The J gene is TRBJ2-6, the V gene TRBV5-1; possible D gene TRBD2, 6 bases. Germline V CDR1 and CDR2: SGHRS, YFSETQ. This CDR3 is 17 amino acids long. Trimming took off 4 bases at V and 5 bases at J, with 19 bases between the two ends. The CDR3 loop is CASSDARGLQRANVLTF. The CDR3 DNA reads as TGCGCCAGCAGCGACGCCCGGGGACTTCAGAGGGCCAACGTCCTGACTTTC.

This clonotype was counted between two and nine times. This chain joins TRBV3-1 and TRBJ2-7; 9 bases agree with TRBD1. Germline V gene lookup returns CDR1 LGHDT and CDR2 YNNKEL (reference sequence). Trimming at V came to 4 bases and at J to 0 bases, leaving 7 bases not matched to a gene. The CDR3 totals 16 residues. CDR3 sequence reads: CASSLLGTGISYEQYF. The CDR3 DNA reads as TGTGCCAGCAGCCTTTTGGGGACAGGGATCTCCTACGAGCAGTACTTC.

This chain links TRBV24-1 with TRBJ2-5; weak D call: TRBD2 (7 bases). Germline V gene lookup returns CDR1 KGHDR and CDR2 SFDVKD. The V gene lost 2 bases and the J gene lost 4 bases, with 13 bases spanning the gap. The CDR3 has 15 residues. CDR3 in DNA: TGTGCCACCAGTGATTCCGCGGGGGCGGGAGAGACCCAGTACTTC. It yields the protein CATSDSAGAGETQYF.

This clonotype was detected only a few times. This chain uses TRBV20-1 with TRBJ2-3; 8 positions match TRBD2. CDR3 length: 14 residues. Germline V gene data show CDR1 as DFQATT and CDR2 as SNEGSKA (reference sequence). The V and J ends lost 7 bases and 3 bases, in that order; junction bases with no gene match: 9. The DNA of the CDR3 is TGCAGTGTCCCACGCGGCGGGAGGACAGATACGCAGTATTTT. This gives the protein CSVPRGGRTDTQYF.

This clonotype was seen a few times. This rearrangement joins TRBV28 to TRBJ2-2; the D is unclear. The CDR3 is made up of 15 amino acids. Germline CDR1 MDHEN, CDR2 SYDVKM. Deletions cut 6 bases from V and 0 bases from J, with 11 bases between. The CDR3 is CASRTLNANTGELFF. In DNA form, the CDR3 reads TGTGCCAGCAGGACACTGAACGCGAACACCGGGGAGCTGTTTTTT.

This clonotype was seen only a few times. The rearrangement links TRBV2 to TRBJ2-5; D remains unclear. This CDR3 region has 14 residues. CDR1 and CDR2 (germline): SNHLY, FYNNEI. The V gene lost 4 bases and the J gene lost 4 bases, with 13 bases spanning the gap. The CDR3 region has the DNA TGTGCCAGCAGTGGTCCGACCCCCGGAGAGACCCAGTACTTC. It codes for CASSGPTPGETQYF.

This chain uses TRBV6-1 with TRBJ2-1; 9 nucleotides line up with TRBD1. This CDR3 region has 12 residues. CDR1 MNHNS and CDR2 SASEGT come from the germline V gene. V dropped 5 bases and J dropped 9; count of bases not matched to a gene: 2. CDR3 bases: TGTGCCAGCAGTCGGACAGGGGCTGAGCAGTTCTTC. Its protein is CASSRTGAEQFF.